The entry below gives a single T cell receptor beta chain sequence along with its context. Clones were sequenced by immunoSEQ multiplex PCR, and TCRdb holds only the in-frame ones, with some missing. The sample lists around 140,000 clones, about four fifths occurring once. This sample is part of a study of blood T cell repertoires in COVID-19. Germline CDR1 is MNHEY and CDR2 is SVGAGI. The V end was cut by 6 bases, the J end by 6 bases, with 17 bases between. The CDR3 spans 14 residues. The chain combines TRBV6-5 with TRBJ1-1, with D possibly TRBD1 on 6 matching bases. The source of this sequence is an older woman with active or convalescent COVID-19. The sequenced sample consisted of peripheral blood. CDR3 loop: CASRDTGPGAEAFF. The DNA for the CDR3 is TGTGCCAGCAGAGACACAGGGCCTGGGGCTGAAGCTTTCTTT.